These 10 T cell receptor beta chains share one sample of origin, sequenced in a study of T cell responses to AZD1222 COVID-19 vaccine. Repertoires were generated with immunoSEQ multiplex PCR, while TCRdb's copy carries only in-frame clones and drops some. Of tens of thousands of clones listed, around 86% were seen once; the top ten hold 1% to 1.5%. The specimen was peripheral blood, collected on day 0 of AZD1222 vaccination. These receptors all come from an adult in good health.

The chain is built from TRBV4-3 and TRBJ2-1; D remains ambiguous. CDR3 size: 13 residues. Germline CDR1 LGHNA, CDR2 YSLEER. V lost 3 bases to trimming and J lost 8 bases, with 11 bases between them. In DNA, the CDR3 is TGCGCCAGCAGCCATTTCTCTCGTGATGAGCAGTTCTTC. Its protein product is CASSHFSRDEQFF.

J is TRBJ2-3 and V is TRBV5-6; 8 bases fit TRBD2. Germline loops: CDR1 SGHDT, CDR2 YYEEEE. The length of the CDR3 is 14 residues. V lost 7 bases and J lost 5; bases outside the gene matches: 9. The CDR3 DNA reads TGTGCCAGCGCCCAGCGGGGGTTCGTAGATACGCAGTATTTT. Amino acids: CASAQRGFVDTQYF. The full variable domain, with the rest looked up from reference TRBV5-6 and TRBJ2-3, is DAGVTQSPTHLIKTRGQQVTLRCSPKSGHDTVSWYQQALGQGPQFIFQYYEEEERQRGNFPDRFSGHQFPNYSSELNVNALLLGDSALYLCASAQRGFVDTQYFGPGTRLTVL.

CDR3 region: CASSEGTGGTKNIQYF. As DNA, the CDR3 is TGCGCCAGCAGTGAAGGGACGGGAGGCACCAAAAACATTCAGTACTTC. V gene TRBV10-1 combines with J gene TRBJ2-4; 7 nucleotides match TRBD2. V was clipped by 3 bases and J by 2 bases; unmatched bases: 7. CDR1 and CDR2 (germline): WNHNN, SYGVQD (reference sequence). The CDR3 is 16 amino acids.

The V gene is TRBV4-1, the J gene TRBJ2-7, with D perhaps assigned TRBD1 or TRBD2 (5 bases each). The germline V and J ends were trimmed by 5 bases and 0 bases, with 14 bases remaining between them. The CDR3 extends over 15 amino acids. Germline V gives CDR1 MGHRA, CDR2 YSYEKL. DNA for the CDR3: TGCGCCAGCAGCTGGGGACCTTTACGCTCCTACGAGCAGTACTTC. Protein sequence: CASSWGPLRSYEQYF.

The chain has TRBV3-1 (or the pseudogene TRBV3-2) and TRBJ1-1; a weak D match, TRBD1 (5 bases). V shed 4 bases and J shed 4 bases, with 16 bases lying between them. Germline V gene data show CDR1 as LGHDT and CDR2 as YNNKEL (reference sequence). The CDR3 extends over 15 amino acids. The CDR3 sequence is CASSPDLGGGTEAFF. The DNA of the CDR3 is TGTGCCAGCAGCCCAGATTTGGGGGGGGGCACTGAAGCTTTCTTT.

The CDR3 DNA is TGTGCCAGCAGCGAATCGCCAGGCACAGATACGCAGTATTTT. Protein product: CASSESPGTDTQYF. This chain connects TRBV9 to TRBJ2-3; D remains ambiguous. The CDR3 loop spans 14 amino acids. V lost 3 bases to trimming and J lost 1 base, with 9 bases between them. Germline CDR1 reads SGDLS; CDR2 reads YYNGEE. Filled out from reference TRBV9 and TRBJ2-3, the complete variable domain reads DSGVTQTPKHLITATGQRVTLRCSPRSGDLSVYWYQQSLDQGLQFLIQYYNGEERAKGNILERFSAQQFPDLHSELNLSSLELGDSALYFCASSESPGTDTQYFGPGTRLTVL.

The chain recombines TRBV6-2 or TRBV6-3 with TRBJ1-1; D is unclear. The CDR3 runs 12 residues. Trimming cost V 6 bases and J 2 bases, with 7 bases left between them. Germline V gene sequence: CDR1 MNHEY, CDR2 SVGEGT. CDR3 amino acids: CASSLTNTEAFF. In nucleotides, the CDR3 is TGTGCCAGCAGCCTGACCAACACTGAAGCTTTCTTT.

V and J are TRBV4-2 and TRBJ2-2; 13 bases are a match to TRBD2. Unmatched junction bases numbered 6, after V lost 1 base and J lost 7 bases. Per germline, CDR1 LGHNA and CDR2 YNFKEQ. CDR3 length: 17 amino acids. CDR3 in amino acids: CASSQGTSGRVGGELFF. CDR3 DNA sequence: TGTGCCAGCAGCCAAGGGACTAGCGGGAGAGTCGGCGGGGAGCTGTTTTTT.

The chain has TRBV7-9 and TRBJ2-5; 14 bases agree with TRBD2. The CDR3 totals 15 residues. Germline CDR1 SEHNR, CDR2 FQNEAQ (reference sequence). V lost 5 bases to trimming and J lost 10 bases; unmatched junction nucleotides: 9. CDR3 DNA sequence: TGTGCCAGCAGCCTGATAGGGACTAGCGGGAGCGACCAGTACTTC. Protein sequence: CASSLIGTSGSDQYF.

The chain links TRBV28 to TRBJ2-3; D is undetermined. Germline V gives CDR1 MDHEN, CDR2 SYDVKM. Trimming stripped 1 base from V and 4 bases from J, with 9 bases between. This CDR3 has 14 residues. CDR3 protein: CASSLLGSSDTQYF. CDR3 coding DNA: TGTGCCAGCAGTTTATTAGGCTCCTCAGATACGCAGTATTTT.